The 18 T cell receptor beta chains in this list originate from one sample, sequenced in a study of blood T cells in healthy people across ages. The second PCR ran about 6 to 11 cycles with a sample-barcoded 5' primer and J-beta primers. TCRdb redid the calling of the 5' RACE reads with MiXCR, one entry per CDR3 protein. The data hold 1,800,000 or so distinct CDR3 sequences, with more than 35% observed a single time. Source material: blood. Receptors were obtained from a human donor in good health.

This clonotype appeared a few times. This chain uses TRBV29-1 with TRBJ2-5, with D perhaps given as TRBD1 or TRBD2 (5 bases each). Trimming removed 7 bases from V and 7 bases from J, with 16 bases in between. CDR3 length: 12 residues. Germline CDR1 is SQVTM and CDR2 is ANQGSEA. CDR3 region: CSGGTAQGTQYF. The CDR3 DNA reads TGCAGCGGAGGGACCGCGCAGGGGACCCAGTACTTC.

This chain uses TRBV29-1 with TRBJ1-2; D perhaps matches TRBD1 (5 bases). The CDR3 runs 13 residues. Germline CDR1 reads SQVTM; CDR2 reads ANQGSEA. V was trimmed by 4 bases and J by 4 bases, leaving 13 bases between them. The CDR3 reads CSVGLGGGYGYTF. The CDR3 DNA reads TGCAGCGTTGGCCTTGGGGGTGGCTATGGCTACACCTTC.

This clonotype has only one observation. CDR3 loop: CASSSVVPRGQFGYTF. In DNA, the CDR3 is TGTGCCAGCAGCTCGGTAGTCCCCAGGGGGCAGTTTGGCTACACCTTC. The rearrangement joins TRBV7-9 to TRBJ1-2; 8 nucleotides align to TRBD1. Looked up from germline, CDR1 is SEHNR and CDR2 is FQNEAQ (reference sequence). The J segment lost 7 bases and the V segment lost 4 bases, leaving 14 bases of the junction unmatched. The CDR3 extends over 16 amino acids.

This chain joins TRBV5-1 and TRBJ2-5, with D tentatively TRBD1 (5 bases). There are 14 residues in the CDR3. Germline values: CDR1 SGHRS, CDR2 YFSETQ. The ends were cut back, 5 bases at V and 3 bases at J, with 14 bases in the middle. CDR3 in amino acids: CASRRRQPEETQYF. In nucleotides, the CDR3 is TGCGCCAGCAGGAGAAGACAGCCCGAAGAGACCCAGTACTTC.

The rearrangement joins TRBV24-1 to TRBJ2-7; D is perhaps TRBD1 (6 bases). Trimming pared 4 bases from V and 3 bases from J, leaving 9 bases between. Germline CDR1 and CDR2: KGHDR and SFDVKD. This CDR3 spans 13 amino acids. The CDR3, as DNA: TGTGCCACCAGTGACAGCAGGGGCTACGAGCAGTACTTC. It codes for CATSDSRGYEQYF.

V gene TRBV7-2 combines with J gene TRBJ1-5; no firm D call. Germline-derived CDR1 and CDR2 are SGHTA and FQGNSA. CDR3 size: 15 residues. V was shortened by 1 base and J by 7 bases, with 14 bases between the two germline ends. CDR3 in DNA: TGTGCCAGCAGCTTAGGGGCTTCCCCCGGACAGCCCCAGCATTTT. This gives the protein CASSLGASPGQPQHF.

Concerning this clonotype: A much larger clone differs from this one at a single base, so this may be a read error. The chain employs TRBV7-9 and TRBJ2-1; the D gene is possibly TRBD2 (7 bases). The V end was cut by 3 bases, the J end by 8 bases, with 11 bases between. The germline gives CDR1 SEHNR, CDR2 FQNEAQ (reference sequence). CDR3 length equals 13 residues. The CDR3 spells CASSFGGGYEQFF. DNA of the CDR3: TGTGCCAGCAGCTTTGGGGGGGGCTATGAGCAGTTCTTC.

This rearrangement joins TRBV18 to TRBJ2-1, with 8 bases lining up with TRBD1. Germline V gene lookup returns CDR1 KGHSH and CDR2 LQKENI. CDR3 length: 13 residues. Trimming cost V 3 bases and J 10 bases; bases outside gene matches: 5. DNA of the CDR3: TGTGCCAGCTCACCTGACAGGGGTTTCGAGCAGTTCTTC. Protein sequence: CASSPDRGFEQFF.

This clonotype was picked up a small number of times. V and J are TRBV7-6 and TRBJ2-7; tentatively, D is TRBD1 or TRBD2 (6 bases each). Germline V gene sequence: CDR1 SGHVS, CDR2 FNYEAQ. V lost 5 bases to trimming and J lost 7 bases, with 21 bases between them. This CDR3 comprises 15 residues. The CDR3 DNA reads TGTGCCAGCAGCATTAGGACAGTTGGTGCGGGAGAGCAGTACTTC. It encodes CASSIRTVGAGEQYF. Filled out from reference TRBV7-6 and TRBJ2-7, the complete variable domain reads GAGVSQSPRYKVTKRGQDVALRCDPISGHVSLYWYRQALGQGPEFLTYFNYEAQQDKSGLPNDRFSAERPEGSISTLTIQRTEQRDSAMYRCASSIRTVGAGEQYFGPGTRLTVT.

This clonotype has a handful of counts. The rearrangement joins TRBV29-1 to TRBJ2-1, with 10 nucleotides matching TRBD2. V lost 5 bases to trimming and J lost 7 bases; unmatched junction nucleotides: 2. Germline V gene data show CDR1 as SQVTM and CDR2 as ANQGSEA. The CDR3 sequence is 12 residues long. The CDR3 loop is CSVSGGANEQFF. The CDR3 bases are TGCAGCGTTAGCGGGGGGGCGAATGAGCAGTTCTTC.

The V and J genes are TRBV10-3 and TRBJ2-1; 12 bases agree with TRBD1. This CDR3 region has 15 residues. Germline trimming cut 6 bases from V and 7 bases from J; bases unmatched to any gene: 7. The germline V gene has CDR1 ENHRY and CDR2 SYGVKD. The DNA for the CDR3 is TGTGCCATCAGAACGGGACAGGGGGCTTCAAATGAGCAGTTCTTC. This codes for CAIRTGQGASNEQFF.

This sequence joins TRBV5-1 and TRBJ2-5; no definite D call. The J call could be wrong; TRBJ2-7 is a better fit for the DNA end. Germline V gene lookup returns CDR1 SGHRS and CDR2 YFSETQ. The CDR3 consists of 11 residues. CDR3: CASSFDAEQYF. The CDR3 bases are TGCGCCAGCAGCTTCGACGCCGAGCAGTACTTC.

The rearrangement links TRBV12-3 or TRBV12-4 to TRBJ1-2, with 8 nucleotides matching TRBD1. V lost 6 bases and J lost 4; bases outside the gene matches: 13. The CDR3 has 16 amino acids. The CDR3, as DNA: TGTGCCAGCAGGACAGGGGACGCGATCCTTAGCTATGGCTACACCTTC. Translating gives CASRTGDAILSYGYTF.

The chain is built from TRBV2 and TRBJ1-6, with 9 bases matching TRBD1. Germline lookup yields CDR1 SNHLY and CDR2 FYNNEI. J was trimmed by 8 bases and V by 6 bases; bases with no gene match: 5. The CDR3 consists of 14 residues. CDR3 sequence reads: CASSEGQGDSPLHF. The CDR3 DNA is TGTGCCAGCAGCGAGGGACAGGGAGATTCACCCCTCCACTTT.

A remark on this clonotype: The junction departs from germline at one end; a sequencing error may be responsible. The V call is TRBV7-3, the J call TRBJ2-5; maybe TRBD1 (5 bases). Per the germline V gene, CDR1 is SGHTA and CDR2 is FQGTGA. This CDR3 has 15 residues. Here the CDR3 DNA reads TGTGCCAGCAGCTTAATGGGGCAGATCCAAGAGACCAAGTACTTC. Amino acid sequence: CASSLMGQIQETKYF.

This chain joins TRBV7-9 and TRBJ1-1; D might be TRBD1 (5 bases). The CDR3 has 16 amino acids. Trimming left V 5 bases short and J 3 bases short, with 19 bases between. Germline CDR1 and CDR2: SEHNR and FQNEAQ (reference sequence). CDR3 bases: TGTGCCAGCAGCCTCGCCCCGCAGGGCGACGACACTGAAGCTTTCTTT. Amino acid sequence: CASSLAPQGDDTEAFF.

DNA for the CDR3: TGTGCCAGCAGCTTAGTTTCTGGACGAGCGCGACCGCTTAACGAGCAGTACTTC. Protein sequence: CASSLVSGRARPLNEQYF. The chain links TRBV11-2 to TRBJ2-7; D is ambiguous. The germline V gene encodes CDR1 SGHAT and CDR2 FQNNGV. The CDR3 spans 18 residues. Deletions cut 1 base from V and 5 bases from J, with 24 bases between.

In its sample, this clonotype was seen a few times. CDR3 in amino acids: CASSRSTGIPKQYF. The CDR3, as DNA: TGTGCCAGCAGCCGCTCGACCGGGATCCCCAAGCAGTACTTC. J is TRBJ2-5 and V is TRBV4-2, with D possibly matching TRBD2 (5 bases). The CDR3 contains 14 residues. Looked up from germline, CDR1 is LGHNA and CDR2 is YNFKEQ. Trimming stripped 4 bases from V and 11 bases from J, with 20 bases between.